This T cell receptor beta chain was sequenced during a study of PD-L1 blockade in urothelial cancer (dated by TCRdb to 2017 to 2019). Concerning the study at large: Therapy was started in the mid-2010s for all patients, and atezolizumab 1,200 mg was administered intravenously every 3 weeks. About 85% of the 29 patients were males with bladder-origin urothelial cancer, and about 65% of the 29 reported a prior smoking history. Patients had an ECOG performance status of 0 or 1 and had received between 0 and 3 prior chemotherapy regimens. Blood samples were analyzed at two time points: 3 weeks after treatment start (second dose) and 6 weeks after treatment start. Blood samples gave a median of around 140,000 T cells and approximately 80,000 unique TCRs, with a median clonality of 0.080. An exploratory multi-omic analysis was conducted of the somatic, immune and clinical correlates of response to PD-L1 blockade with atezolizumab in urothelial cancer. Pretreatment tumor samples, along with matched peripheral blood collected serially before and after atezolizumab treatment, underwent TCR sequencing. Progression-free survival longer than 6 months counted as durable clinical benefit, and TCR features were additionally tested against both progression-free and overall survival. In the same patients, whole exome sequencing and RNA sequencing of pretreatment tumors were performed in addition to TCR sequencing. Durable clinical benefit was achieved by nine patients but not by the remaining 20. Pretreatment blood TCR-seq was available for about 28 patients, at least one posttreatment blood collection was obtained for 24 patients, and tumor TCR-seq was available for 24 patients. Study-wide conclusions, independent of this receptor: Because the sample size was small (n of about 29) and many exploratory analyses were performed, the results are intended to be hypothesis-generating. Improved progression-free and overall survival was associated with having pretreatment peripheral blood TCR clonality below the median. Greater expansion of tumor-associated TCR clones in peripheral blood 3 weeks after the start of treatment was observed in patients with durable benefit (n ≈ 20, p = 0.022).

A word on this clone: What antigen it recognizes has not been identified. No base-level quality is on record; no much larger clone is a single base apart.

Synthetic TCR analog templates were spiked into each PCR so that absolute template abundance could be estimated from read counts. The immunoSEQ assay used bias-controlled V and J gene primers to amplify TCRbeta CDR3 regions from genomic DNA. Rearranged TCRbeta segments were sequenced at approximately 20X coverage. The published analysis was carried out like this. Clustering was used to correct sequencing errors, and CDR3s were annotated against IMGT to assign V, D and J genes. Out-of-frame and stop-codon sequences were excluded, and only productive TCRbeta rearrangements were used in downstream analyses. Clonality was calculated as one minus the Shannon entropy normalized by the log of the number of unique productive sequences. Fisher's exact test with Benjamini-Hochberg correction, using a cutoff of adjusted p below 0.01, was how clones that differed between time points or between blood and tumor were identified. TCRdb carries this immuneACCESS record with in-frame sequences only. Its versions omit some clonotypes, under half of them owing to an unresolved V gene in the studies checked, with the rest unexplained. V and J calls plus clone size are reproduced from that table; the DNA served to infer D and trimming. This sample is represented by over 100,000 clones; roughly 80% of them were singletons. Around 3.2% of the sample comes from the top ten.

What this sample's time point label stands for: pretreatment peripheral blood. A cohort of about 30 patients with locally advanced or metastatic urothelial carcinoma, treated at Memorial Sloan Kettering on a trial protocol, was included. Peripheral blood mononuclear cells were collected pretreatment and during treatment, at between 1 and 8 total time points per patient. The Qiagen DNeasy Blood extraction kit was used to purify genomic DNA from total PBMCs and tumor samples. PBMCs were collected pretreatment and during treatment, and were isolated and stored as previously described. Taken from cysteine to phenylalanine, the CDR3 has 15 residues. Only CDR3 DNA is held: 45 bases, read in frame from base 1. V is pared back by 0 bases and J by 0 bases, with 6 bases lying between the germline termini. Taken from the germline V gene, the CDR1 and CDR2 loops are MNHNS and SASEGT.

This TCR was sampled from a man aged 50-59 years with urothelial cancer. The sequence is built from TRBV6-1 and TRBJ2-4; TRBD2 is a possible D gene, resting on 6 matching bases. Source: PBMCs, taken around atezolizumab (anti-PD-L1) treatment. In nucleotides, the sequence is TGTGCCAGCAGTGAAGCGGGACTAGCCAAAAACATTCAGTACTTC. Its protein reads: CASSEAGLAKNIQYF.